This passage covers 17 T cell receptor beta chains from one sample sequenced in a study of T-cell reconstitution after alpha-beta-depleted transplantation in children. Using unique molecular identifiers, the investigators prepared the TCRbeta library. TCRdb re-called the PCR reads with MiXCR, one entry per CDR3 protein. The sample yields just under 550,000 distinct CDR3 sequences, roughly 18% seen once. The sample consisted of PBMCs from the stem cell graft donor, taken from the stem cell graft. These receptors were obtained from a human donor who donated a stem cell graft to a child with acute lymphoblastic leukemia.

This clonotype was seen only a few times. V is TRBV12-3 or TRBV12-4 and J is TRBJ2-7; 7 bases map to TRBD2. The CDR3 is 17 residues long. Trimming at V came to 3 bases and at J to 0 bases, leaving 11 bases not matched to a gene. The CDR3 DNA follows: TGTGCCAGCAGTTTGGATATGATAGCGGGTTCCTCCTACGAGCAGTACTTC. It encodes CASSLDMIAGSSYEQYF.

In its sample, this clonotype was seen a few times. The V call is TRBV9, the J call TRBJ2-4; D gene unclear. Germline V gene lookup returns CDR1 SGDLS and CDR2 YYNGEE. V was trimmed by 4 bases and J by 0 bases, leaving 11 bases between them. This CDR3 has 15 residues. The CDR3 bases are TGTGCCAGCAGCTCTCTGATCTTAGCCAAAAACATTCAGTACTTC. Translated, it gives CASSSLILAKNIQYF.

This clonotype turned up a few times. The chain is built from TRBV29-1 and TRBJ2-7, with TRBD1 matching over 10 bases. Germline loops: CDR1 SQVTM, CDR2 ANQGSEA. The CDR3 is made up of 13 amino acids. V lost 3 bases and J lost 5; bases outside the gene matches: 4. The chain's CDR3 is CSVETGGKNEQYF. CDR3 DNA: TGCAGCGTTGAGACAGGGGGCAAGAACGAGCAGTACTTC.

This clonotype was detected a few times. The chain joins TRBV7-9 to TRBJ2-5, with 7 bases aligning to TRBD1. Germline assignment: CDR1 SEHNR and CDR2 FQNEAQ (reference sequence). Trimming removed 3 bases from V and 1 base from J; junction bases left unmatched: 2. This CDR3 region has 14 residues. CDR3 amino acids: CASSFRQGQETQYF. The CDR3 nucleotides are TGTGCCAGCAGCTTCCGACAGGGCCAAGAGACCCAGTACTTC.

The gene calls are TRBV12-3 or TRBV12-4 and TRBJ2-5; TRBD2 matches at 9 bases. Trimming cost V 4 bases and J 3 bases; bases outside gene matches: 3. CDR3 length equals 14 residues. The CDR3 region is CASSYWTSEETQYF. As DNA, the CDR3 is TGTGCCAGCAGTTATTGGACTAGCGAAGAGACCCAGTACTTC.

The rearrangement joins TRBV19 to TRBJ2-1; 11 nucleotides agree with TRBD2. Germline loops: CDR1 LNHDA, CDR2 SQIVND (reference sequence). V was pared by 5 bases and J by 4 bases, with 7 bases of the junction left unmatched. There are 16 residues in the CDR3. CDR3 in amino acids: CASSAGTSGDYNEQFF. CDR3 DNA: TGTGCCAGTAGTGCCGGGACTAGCGGAGATTACAATGAGCAGTTCTTC.

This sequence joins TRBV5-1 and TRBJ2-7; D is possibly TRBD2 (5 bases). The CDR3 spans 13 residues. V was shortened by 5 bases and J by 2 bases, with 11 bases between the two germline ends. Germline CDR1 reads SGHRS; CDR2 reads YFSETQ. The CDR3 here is CASSPAVAYEQYF. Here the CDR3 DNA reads TGCGCCAGCAGTCCAGCGGTCGCCTACGAGCAGTACTTC.

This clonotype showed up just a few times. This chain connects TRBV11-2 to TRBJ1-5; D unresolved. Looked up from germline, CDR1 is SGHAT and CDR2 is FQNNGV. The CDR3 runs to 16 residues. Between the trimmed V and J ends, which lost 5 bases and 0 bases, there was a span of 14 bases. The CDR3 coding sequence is TGTGCCAGCAGCCGTAATAGGCAGCATAGCAATCAGCCCCAGCATTTT. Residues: CASSRNRQHSNQPQHF.

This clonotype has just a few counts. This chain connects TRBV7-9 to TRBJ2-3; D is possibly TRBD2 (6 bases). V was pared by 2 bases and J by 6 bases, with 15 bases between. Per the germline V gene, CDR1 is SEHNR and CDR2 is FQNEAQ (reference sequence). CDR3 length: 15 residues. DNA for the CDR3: TGTGCCAGCAGCTTACCTGACGGGAGAATGGATACGCAGTATTTT. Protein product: CASSLPDGRMDTQYF.

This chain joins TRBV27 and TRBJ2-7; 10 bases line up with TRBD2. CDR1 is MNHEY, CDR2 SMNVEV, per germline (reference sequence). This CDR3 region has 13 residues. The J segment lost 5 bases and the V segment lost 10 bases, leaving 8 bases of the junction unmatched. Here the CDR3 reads CATSSGRVNEQYF. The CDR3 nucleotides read TGTGCCACCTCTAGCGGGAGAGTCAACGAGCAGTACTTC.

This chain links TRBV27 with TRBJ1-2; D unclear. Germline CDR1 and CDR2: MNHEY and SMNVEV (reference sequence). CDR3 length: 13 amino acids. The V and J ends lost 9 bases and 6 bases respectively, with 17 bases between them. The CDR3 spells CASTSKRVDGYTF. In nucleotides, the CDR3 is TGTGCCAGTACCTCCAAGCGGGTGGATGGCTACACCTTC.

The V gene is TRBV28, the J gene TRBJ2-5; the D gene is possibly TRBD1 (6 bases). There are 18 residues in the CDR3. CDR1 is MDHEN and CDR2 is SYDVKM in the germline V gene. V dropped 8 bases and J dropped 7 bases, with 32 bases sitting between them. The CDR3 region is CASLGAFWRTTVERTQYF. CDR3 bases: TGTGCCAGCCTGGGGGCGTTTTGGCGTACCACCGTCGAGAGGACCCAGTACTTC.

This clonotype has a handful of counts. The CDR3: CASSWTGGAEQYF. The CDR3 DNA reads TGTGCCAGCAGTTGGACAGGGGGCGCCGAGCAGTACTTC. The rearrangement uses TRBV28 and TRBJ2-7; 11 positions match TRBD1. Germline V lookup: CDR1 MDHEN, CDR2 SYDVKM. This CDR3 contains 13 residues. V dropped 4 bases and J dropped 6; count of bases not matched to a gene: 2.

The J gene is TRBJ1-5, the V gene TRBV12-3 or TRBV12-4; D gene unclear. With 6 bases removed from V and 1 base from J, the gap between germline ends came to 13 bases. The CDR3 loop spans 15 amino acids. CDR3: CASSTLGISNQPQHF. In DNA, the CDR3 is TGTGCCAGCAGCACATTGGGGATAAGCAATCAGCCCCAGCATTTT.

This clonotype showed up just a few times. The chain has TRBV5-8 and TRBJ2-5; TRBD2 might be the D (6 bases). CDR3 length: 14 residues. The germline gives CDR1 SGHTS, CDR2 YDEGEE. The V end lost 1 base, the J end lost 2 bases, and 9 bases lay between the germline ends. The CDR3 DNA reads TGTGCCAGCAGCTTGTATAGCGGACAAGAGACCCAGTACTTC. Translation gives CASSLYSGQETQYF.

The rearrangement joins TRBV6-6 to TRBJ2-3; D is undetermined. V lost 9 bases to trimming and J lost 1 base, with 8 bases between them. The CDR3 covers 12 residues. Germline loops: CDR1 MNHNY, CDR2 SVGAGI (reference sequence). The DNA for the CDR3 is TGTGCCAGTGATACAGGCACAGATACGCAGTATTTT. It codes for CASDTGTDTQYF.

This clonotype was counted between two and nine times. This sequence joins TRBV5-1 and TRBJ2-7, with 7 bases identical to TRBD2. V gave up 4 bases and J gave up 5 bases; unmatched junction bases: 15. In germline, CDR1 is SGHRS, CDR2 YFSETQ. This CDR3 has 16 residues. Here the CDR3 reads CASSPGYGLAVNEQYF. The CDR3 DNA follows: TGCGCCAGCAGCCCTGGGTACGGGCTAGCGGTCAACGAGCAGTACTTC.